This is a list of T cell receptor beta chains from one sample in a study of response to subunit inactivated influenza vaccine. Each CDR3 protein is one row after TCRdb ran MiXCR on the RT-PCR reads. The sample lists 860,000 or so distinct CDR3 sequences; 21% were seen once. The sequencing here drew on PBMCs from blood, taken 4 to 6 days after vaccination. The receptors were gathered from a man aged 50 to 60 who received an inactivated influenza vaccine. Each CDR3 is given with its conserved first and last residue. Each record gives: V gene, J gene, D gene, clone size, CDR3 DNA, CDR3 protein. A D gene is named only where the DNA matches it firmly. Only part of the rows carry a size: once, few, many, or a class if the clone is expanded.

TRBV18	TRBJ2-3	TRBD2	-	TGTGCCAGCTCACCACCTAGCGGGGGGCACCATACGCAGTATTTT	CASSPPSGGHHTQYF
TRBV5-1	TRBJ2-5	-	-	TGCGCCAGCAGCGGTGGAGGACAGATCCAAGAGACCCAGTACTTC	CASSGGGQIQETQYF
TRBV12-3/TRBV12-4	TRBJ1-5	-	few	TGTGCCAGCAGTTTATACGGCATTAGTAGCAATCAGCCCCAGCATTTT	CASSLYGISSNQPQHF
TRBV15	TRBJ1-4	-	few	TGTGCCACCCTAAAGGCGGGGCTCGGTAATGAAAAACTGTTTTTT	CATLKAGLGNEKLFF
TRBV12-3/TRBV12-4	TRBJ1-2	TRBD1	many	TGTGCCAGCAGTTTGACAGGGTTGGGTTATGGCTACACCTTC	CASSLTGLGYGYTF
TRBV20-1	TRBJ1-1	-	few	TGCAGTGCTAGAGTGGGGGGTATGAACACTGAAGCTTTCTTT	CSARVGGMNTEAFF
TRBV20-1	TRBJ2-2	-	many	TGCAGTGCAATCCGGGACGGGTACACCGGGGAGCTGTTTTTT	CSAIRDGYTGELFF
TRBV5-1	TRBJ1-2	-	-	TGCGCCAGCAGCGAACGATCCGGGACCCCTGGCGGCTACACCTTC	CASSERSGTPGGYTF
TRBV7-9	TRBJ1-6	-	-	TGTGCCAGCAGCTTAGCGCATACGGGTTCACCCCTCCACTTT	CASSLAHTGSPLHF
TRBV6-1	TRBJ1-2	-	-	TGTGCCAGCATTGGGGGGAGTATGTATGGCTACACCTTC	CASIGGSMYGYTF
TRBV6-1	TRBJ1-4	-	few	TGTGCCAGCAGGACCGACAGAGCCGGGGATGAAAAACTGTTTTTT	CASRTDRAGDEKLFF
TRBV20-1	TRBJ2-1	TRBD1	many	TGCAGTGCTTCTAGGGGGGGACAGGGGGCGTTTGAGCAGTTCTTC	CSASRGGQGAFEQFF
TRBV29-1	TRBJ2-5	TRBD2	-	TGCAGCGTCGACAGAACGGAGCGACTAGCGGGAGCTGTGGAGACCCAGTACTTC	CSVDRTERLAGAVETQYF
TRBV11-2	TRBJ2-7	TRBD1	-	TGTGCCAGCGGGGACAGGGCGACCTACGAGCAGTACTTC	CASGDRATYEQYF
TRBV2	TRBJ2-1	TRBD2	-	TGTGCCAGCAGTGAAGGGAGGACTAGCCCTAATAAGCAGTTCTTC	CASSEGRTSPNKQFF
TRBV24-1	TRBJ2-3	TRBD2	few	TGTGCCACCGGGACTAGCGGGTTCCTTGTGACAGATACGCAGTATTTT	CATGTSGFLVTDTQYF
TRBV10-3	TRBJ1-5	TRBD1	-	TGTGCCATCAGTGCGGGGACAGGGGGCAATCAGCCCCAGCATTTT	CAISAGTGGNQPQHF
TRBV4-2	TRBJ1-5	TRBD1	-	TGTGCCAGCAGCCAAGAGACAGGGAGTGATCAGCCCCAGCATTTT	CASSQETGSDQPQHF
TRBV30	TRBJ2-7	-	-	TGTGCCTGGAGTGCTGGGACGTCCTACGAGCAGTACTTC	CAWSAGTSYEQYF
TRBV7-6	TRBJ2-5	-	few	TGTGCCAGCAGCTTAAGGGTCGACGTGGTACGGGAGACCCAGTACTTC	CASSLRVDVVRETQYF
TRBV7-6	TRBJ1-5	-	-	TGTGCCAGCAGCCCTCACGAGGGTCAGCCCCAGCATTTT	CASSPHEGQPQHF
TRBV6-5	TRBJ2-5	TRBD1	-	TGTGCCAGCAGTTACCGGACAGGGAACCAAGAGACCCAGTACTTC	CASSYRTGNQETQYF
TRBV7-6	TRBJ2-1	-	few	TGTGCCAGCAGCCCAAGACAAAGGTTTAACGATGAGCAGTTCTTC	CASSPRQRFNDEQFF
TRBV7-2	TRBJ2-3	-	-	TGTGCCAGCAGCCAGACTAGTAGCACAGATACGCAGTATTTT	CASSQTSSTDTQYF
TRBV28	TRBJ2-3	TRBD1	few	TGTGCCAGCAGTTCAAAGACACAGGGGACAGATACGCAGTATTTT	CASSSKTQGTDTQYF
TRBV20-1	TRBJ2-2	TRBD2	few	TGCAGTGCTAGTAAACTAGCGGAGACGGCCGGGGAGCTGTTTTTT	CSASKLAETAGELFF
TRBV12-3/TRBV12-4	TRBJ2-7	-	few	TGTGCCAGCAGTTTCTTGGATACCTACGAGCAGTACTTC	CASSFLDTYEQYF
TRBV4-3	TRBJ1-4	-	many	TGCGCCAGCAGCCAGAGCAAGGAGACAACTAATGAAAAACTGTTTTTT	CASSQSKETTNEKLFF
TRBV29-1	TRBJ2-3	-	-	TGCAGCGTGAGGGCGCCAGATACGCAGTATTTT	CSVRAPDTQYF
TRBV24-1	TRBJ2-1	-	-	TGTGCCACCAGTGTCGGAGGGGTTATCGATGAGCAGTTCTTC	CATSVGGVIDEQFF
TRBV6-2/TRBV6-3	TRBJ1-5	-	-	TGTGCCAGCGGGGAAACCCGACAGAATAATCAGCCCCAGCATTTT	CASGETRQNNQPQHF
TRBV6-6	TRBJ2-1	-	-	TGTGCCAGCACCAACTTGAAAGCTGAGCAGTTCTTC	CASTNLKAEQFF
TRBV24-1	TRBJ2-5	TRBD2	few	TGTGCCACCAGTGATTCCGGACTAGCGGGAGGGACCCAGTACTTC	CATSDSGLAGGTQYF
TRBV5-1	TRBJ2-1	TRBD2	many	TGCGCCAGCAGTCTACTAGCGCGCTCCTACAATGAGCAGTTCTTC	CASSLLARSYNEQFF